This TCR beta chain was sequenced in a study of naive and memory T cell subsets. Cells stained for CD3, CD4, CD8, CD45RA, CD27 and viability were sorted into four CD45RA/CD27 subsets. A word on this clonotype: What it binds is unknown.

General study points: RNA-based TCR counts may shift with T cell activation and differentiation. Over 95% of naive TCR sequences appeared only once after error correction, unlike memory subsets.

This CDR3 has 16 amino acids. The trim removed 5 bases at V and 7 bases at J, leaving 12 bases unmatched. Germline values: CDR1 LNHNV, CDR2 YYDKDF (reference sequence). The beta constant-region primer was an equimolar mix of two oligonucleotides covering TRBC1 and TRBC2. Four rounds of PCR amplified the ligated cDNA using nested alpha and beta constant-region primers plus SP2. One entry per CDR3 protein, called by TCRdb with MiXCR from the UMI-ligation and nested PCR reads. Of 140,000 to 150,000 distinct CDR3 sequences listed, 15% to 20% are singletons. Specimen: naive CD4+ T cells from blood. The genes are TRBV15 and TRBJ2-5; 11 bases match TRBD2. This TCR was recovered from a human donor in good health. The chain's CDR3 is CATSSRGSGRAVTQYF. The CDR3 DNA reads TGTGCCACCAGCTCGAGAGGTAGCGGGAGGGCGGTGACCCAGTACTTC.